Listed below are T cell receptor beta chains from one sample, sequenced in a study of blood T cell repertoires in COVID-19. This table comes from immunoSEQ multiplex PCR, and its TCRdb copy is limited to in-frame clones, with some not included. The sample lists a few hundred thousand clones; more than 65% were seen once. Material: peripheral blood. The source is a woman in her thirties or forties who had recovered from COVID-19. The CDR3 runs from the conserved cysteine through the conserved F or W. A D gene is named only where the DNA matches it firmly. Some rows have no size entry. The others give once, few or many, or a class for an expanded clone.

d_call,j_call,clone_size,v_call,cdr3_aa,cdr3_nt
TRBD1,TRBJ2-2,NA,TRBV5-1,CASSLRPGGANTGELFF,TGCGCCAGCAGCTTGCGGCCAGGGGGTGCGAACACCGGGGAGCTGTTTTTT
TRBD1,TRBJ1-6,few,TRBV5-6,CASSSDRENSPLHF,TGTGCCAGCAGCTCCGACAGGGAAAATTCACCCCTCCACTTT
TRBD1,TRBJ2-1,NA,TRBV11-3,CASSLGDWTGLVNEQFF,TGTGCCAGCAGCTTAGGGGACTGGACAGGGTTAGTCAATGAGCAGTTCTTC
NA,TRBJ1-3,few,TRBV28,CASSQGLFSGNTIYF,TGTGCCAGCAGTCAGGGACTATTTTCTGGAAACACCATATATTTT
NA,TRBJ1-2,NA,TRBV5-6,CASKIEIADGYTF,TGTGCCAGCAAGATAGAGATAGCAGACGGCTACACCTTC
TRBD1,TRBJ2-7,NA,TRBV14,CASSPFPDRGQYF,TGTGCCAGCAGCCCCTTCCCGGACAGGGGGCAGTACTTC
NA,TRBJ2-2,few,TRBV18,CASSPRFDLANTGELFF,TGTGCCAGCTCACCACGGTTCGATCTAGCCAACACCGGGGAGCTGTTTTTT
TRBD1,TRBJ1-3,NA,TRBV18,CASSRTGQDFSSGNTIYF,TGTGCCAGCTCCCGGACAGGTCAGGATTTTTCCTCTGGAAACACCATATATTTT
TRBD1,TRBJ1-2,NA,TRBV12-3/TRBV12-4,CASSADRDYGYTF,TGTGCCAGCAGTGCAGACAGGGACTATGGCTACACCTTC
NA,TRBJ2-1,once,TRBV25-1,CASSTSGQFDNEQFF,TGTGCCAGCAGTACAAGTGGGCAGTTCGACAATGAGCAGTTCTTC
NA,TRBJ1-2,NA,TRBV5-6,CASSTDTRGGGYTF,TGTGCCAGCAGCACCGACACCAGAGGGGGAGGCTACACCTTC
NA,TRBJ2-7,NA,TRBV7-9,CASSLAAGGGYEQYF,TGTGCCAGCAGCTTAGCGGCTGGGGGCGGTTACGAGCAGTACTTC
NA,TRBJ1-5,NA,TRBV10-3,CAIPVEPQHF,TGTGCCATTCCGGTCGAGCCCCAGCATTTT
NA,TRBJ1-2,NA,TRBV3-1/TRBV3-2,CASSQITGNGYTF,TGTGCCAGCAGCCAAATAACAGGGAATGGCTACACCTTC
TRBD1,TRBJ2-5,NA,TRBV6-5,CACTPGQGEGETQYF,TGTGCCTGCACCCCCGGACAGGGAGAGGGAGAGACCCAGTACTTC
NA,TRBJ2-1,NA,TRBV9,CASSVGSRHNEQFF,TGTGCCAGCAGCGTAGGGAGTCGTCACAATGAGCAGTTCTTC
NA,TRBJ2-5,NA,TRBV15,CATGFGLQETQYF,TGTGCCACCGGGTTTGGGCTGCAAGAGACCCAGTACTTC
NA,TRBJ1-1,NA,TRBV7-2,CASSLARGGAQAFF,TGTGCCAGCAGCTTAGCACGTGGGGGGGCACAAGCTTTCTTT
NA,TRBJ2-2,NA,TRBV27,CASSLGLPDGELFF,TGTGCCAGCAGTTTGGGACTGCCTGACGGGGAGCTGTTTTTT
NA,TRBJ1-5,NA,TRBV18,CASSPPGRDQPQHF,TGTGCCAGCTCACCACCAGGGAGGGATCAGCCCCAGCATTTT
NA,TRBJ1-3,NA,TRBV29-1,CSVVVSGNTIYF,TGCAGCGTCGTCGTCTCTGGAAACACCATATATTTT
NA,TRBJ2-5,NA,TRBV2,CASSEEGQETQYF,TGTGCCAGCAGTGAAGAGGGGCAAGAGACCCAGTACTTC
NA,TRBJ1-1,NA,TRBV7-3,CASSQGHSATEAFF,TGTGCCAGCAGCCAGGGACATTCGGCCACTGAAGCTTTCTTT
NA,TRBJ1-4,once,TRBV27,CASSLNSGRREKLFF,TGTGCCAGCAGTTTAAATTCAGGCCGGCGTGAAAAACTGTTTTTT
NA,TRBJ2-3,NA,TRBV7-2,CASSSGNTDTQYF,TGTGCCAGCAGCTCCGGGAACACAGATACGCAGTATTTT
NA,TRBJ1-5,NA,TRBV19,CASSNIAEGQPQHF,TGTGCCAGTAGTAACATCGCGGAGGGTCAGCCCCAGCATTTT
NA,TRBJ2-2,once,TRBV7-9,CATQATTSPGELFF,TGTGCCACCCAGGCCACGACCAGCCCCGGGGAGCTGTTTTTT
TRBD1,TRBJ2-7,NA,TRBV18,CASSRQGNSYEQYF,TGTGCCAGCTCCCGACAGGGGAACTCCTACGAGCAGTACTTC
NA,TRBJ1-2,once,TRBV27,CASSPNSAYGYTF,TGTGCCAGCAGTCCCAATTCAGCGTATGGCTACACCTTC
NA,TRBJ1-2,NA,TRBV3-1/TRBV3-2,CASSQDYSQNYGYTF,TGTGCCAGCAGCCAAGATTATAGCCAGAACTATGGCTACACCTTC
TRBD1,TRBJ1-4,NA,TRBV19,CASSGPTGSVEKLFF,TGTGCCAGTAGTGGCCCGACAGGGTCGGTCGAAAAACTGTTTTTT
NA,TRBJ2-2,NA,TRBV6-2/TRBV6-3,CASNPVRTGELFF,TGTGCCAGCAACCCGGTCAGGACCGGGGAGCTGTTTTTT
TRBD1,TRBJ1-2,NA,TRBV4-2,CASSHEPGTGSRNYGYTF,TGTGCCAGCAGCCACGAACCCGGGACAGGCTCTAGAAACTATGGCTACACCTTC
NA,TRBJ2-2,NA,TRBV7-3,CASSPAGGELFF,TGTGCCAGCAGCCCCGCCGGCGGGGAGCTGTTTTTT
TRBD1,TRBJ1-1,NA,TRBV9,CASSVGDRGRDLNTEAFF,TGTGCCAGCAGCGTAGGAGACAGGGGGCGTGACCTGAACACTGAAGCTTTCTTT
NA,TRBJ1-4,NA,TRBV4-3,CASSQDRRTVDEKLFF,TGCGCCAGCAGCCAAGATCGGAGGACCGTGGATGAAAAACTGTTTTTT
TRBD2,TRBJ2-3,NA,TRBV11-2,CASSSQLANGGDTQYF,TGTGCCAGCAGCTCACAACTAGCGAACGGGGGAGATACGCAGTATTTT
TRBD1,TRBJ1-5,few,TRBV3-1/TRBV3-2,CASSKGQGFQPQHF,TGTGCCAGCAGCAAGGGACAGGGTTTTCAGCCCCAGCATTTT
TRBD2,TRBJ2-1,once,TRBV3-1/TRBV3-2,CASRQDQLAGGPSSYNEQFF,TGTGCCAGCAGACAAGATCAACTAGCGGGGGGGCCGAGCTCCTACAATGAGCAGTTCTTC
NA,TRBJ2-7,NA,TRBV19,CASRMTSGAYEQYF,TGTGCCAGTAGGATGACTTCAGGGGCCTACGAGCAGTACTTC